A single sample is the source of the 30 T cell receptor beta chains below, sequenced in a study of blood T cell repertoires in COVID-19. Data came from immunoSEQ multiplex PCR; TCRdb stores just in-frame clones and leaves some out. This table holds approximately 300,000 clones, 85% found once. Sequencing was done on a sample of PBMCs or T cells enriched from blood (not recorded which). These receptors came from a woman younger than 45 who had been exposed to COVID-19.

The chain carries TRBV20-1 and TRBJ2-7; no clear D gene. V was trimmed by 6 bases and J by 3 bases, leaving 3 bases between them. This CDR3 contains 9 residues. Germline lookup yields CDR1 DFQATT and CDR2 SNEGSKA (reference sequence). The CDR3 loop is CSAHYEQYF. The CDR3 coding sequence is TGCAGTGCACACTACGAGCAGTACTTC.

This chain links TRBV5-1 with TRBJ2-1; 10 bases are a match to TRBD2. The germline V gene encodes CDR1 SGHRS and CDR2 YFSETQ. CDR3 length: 16 residues. V trimming: 5 bases; J trimming: 5 bases; junction bases outside the gene matches: 10. The CDR3 region has the DNA TGCGCCAGCAGACTTGAGCGGGAGGGGCCCCACAATGAGCAGTTCTTC. Translating it yields CASRLEREGPHNEQFF.

The CDR3 protein is CASSLAGANSPLHF. The CDR3 nucleotides are TGTGCCAGCAGCTTAGCAGGGGCAAATTCACCCCTCCACTTT. The rearrangement uses TRBV7-6 and TRBJ1-6, with D perhaps matching TRBD1 (5 bases). Germline lookup yields CDR1 SGHVS and CDR2 FNYEAQ. The CDR3 runs 14 residues. V lost 0 bases, J lost 7 bases, and 7 bases lay in between. Supplemented by reference TRBV7-6 and TRBJ1-6, the full variable domain reads GAGVSQSPRYKVTKRGQDVALRCDPISGHVSLYWYRQALGQGPEFLTYFNYEAQQDKSGLPNDRFSAERPEGSISTLTIQRTEQRDSAMYRCASSLAGANSPLHFGNGTRLTVT.

Here the CDR3 DNA reads TGTGCCAGCAGCCAAGAAACTCTAACCAAGCAGTTCTTC. Translation: CASSQETLTKQFF. The chain has TRBV3-1 (or the pseudogene TRBV3-2) and TRBJ2-1; D gene uncertain. The CDR3 length is 13 residues. The germline V gene encodes CDR1 LGHDT and CDR2 YNNKEL (reference sequence). Deletions cut 0 bases from V and 11 bases from J, with 11 bases between.

This chain links TRBV19 with TRBJ2-1; weak D call: TRBD2 (5 bases). V was pared by 0 bases and J by 0 bases, with 6 bases between. Germline-derived CDR1 and CDR2 are LNHDA and SQIVND (reference sequence). The CDR3 has 15 amino acids. The CDR3 here is CASSIEGSSYNEQFF. CDR3 sequence (DNA): TGTGCCAGTAGTATAGAGGGGAGCTCCTACAATGAGCAGTTCTTC.

This rearrangement joins TRBV30 to TRBJ1-1; TRBD1 might be the D (6 bases). The V end lost 0 bases, the J end lost 4 bases, and 9 bases lay between the germline ends. The CDR3 is 13 amino acids. The germline V gene has CDR1 GTSNPN and CDR2 SVGIG (reference sequence). Here the CDR3 DNA reads TGTGCCTGGAGTGTACAGGGATCCACTGAAGCTTTCTTT. Translated, it gives CAWSVQGSTEAFF. The complete variable domain, with remaining parts taken from reference TRBV30 and TRBJ1-1, reads SQTIHQWPATLVQPVGSPLSLECTVEGTSNPNLYWYRQAAGRGLQLLFYSVGIGQISSEVPQNLSASRPQDRQFILSSKKLLLSDSGFYLCAWSVQGSTEAFFGQGTRLTVV.

The CDR3 sequence: CASSTAGGHYNEQFF. The CDR3 coding sequence is TGTGCCAGCAGCACAGCGGGAGGCCACTACAATGAGCAGTTCTTC. The chain recombines TRBV5-6 with TRBJ2-1; 9 bases agree with TRBD2. CDR3 length: 15 amino acids. Germline CDR1 reads SGHDT; CDR2 reads YYEEEE. The ends lost 4 bases at V and 3 bases at J; junction bases unmatched: 5.

The V and J genes are TRBV6-5 and TRBJ2-7, with TRBD1 identical over 7 bases. V lost 10 bases and J lost 3; bases outside the gene matches: 12. CDR1 is MNHEY and CDR2 is SVGAGI in the germline V gene. This CDR3 has 14 amino acids. The chain's CDR3 is CATTLTGTRYEQYF. CDR3 DNA sequence: TGTGCCACTACCTTGACAGGGACCCGCTACGAGCAGTACTTC.

The chain recombines TRBV3-1 (or the pseudogene TRBV3-2) with TRBJ2-5; D remains unclear. Trimming left V 2 bases short and J 1 base short, with 11 bases between. The germline V gene encodes CDR1 LGHDT and CDR2 YNNKEL (reference sequence). CDR3 length equals 15 residues. The CDR3 loop reads CASSQLVTAQETQYF. The CDR3 bases are TGTGCCAGCAGCCAATTAGTCACAGCCCAAGAGACCCAGTACTTC.

J is TRBJ2-5 and V is TRBV5-1, with 9 positions matching TRBD2. After removal of 4 bases from V and 2 bases from J, the junction contained 6 bases not matched to a gene. CDR1 and CDR2 (germline): SGHRS, YFSETQ. The CDR3 has 15 residues. The CDR3 DNA sequence: TGCGCCAGCAGCGGAGCGGGGGGACTACAAGAGACCCAGTACTTC. As protein: CASSGAGGLQETQYF. Together with reference TRBV5-1 and TRBJ2-5, the CDR3 gives the full variable domain: KAGVTQTPRYLIKTRGQQVTLSCSPISGHRSVSWYQQTPGQGLQFLFEYFSETQRNKGNFPGRFSGRQFSNSRSEMNVSTLELGDSALYLCASSGAGGLQETQYFGPGTRLLVL.

The rearrangement links TRBV5-1 to TRBJ1-4; D ambiguous. The CDR3 has 16 amino acids. The V end was cut by 0 bases, the J end by 4 bases, with 13 bases between. Germline CDR1 is SGHRS and CDR2 is YFSETQ. This CDR3 is CASSLGRRTNNEKLFF. The CDR3 DNA reads TGCGCCAGCAGCTTGGGGCGGAGGACTAATAATGAAAAACTGTTTTTT. Filled out from reference TRBV5-1 and TRBJ1-4, the complete variable domain reads KAGVTQTPRYLIKTRGQQVTLSCSPISGHRSVSWYQQTPGQGLQFLFEYFSETQRNKGNFPGRFSGRQFSNSRSEMNVSTLELGDSALYLCASSLGRRTNNEKLFFGSGTQLSVL.

The chain has TRBV2 and TRBJ1-1, with a possible D match to TRBD1 (5 bases). Germline V gene sequence: CDR1 SNHLY, CDR2 FYNNEI. The V and J ends lost 4 bases and 7 bases respectively, with 10 bases between them. The CDR3 loop spans 12 amino acids. The CDR3 DNA reads as TGTGCCAGCAGTGTGGGGGGGAGTGAAGCTTTCTTT. This translates into CASSVGGSEAFF. The full variable domain, in which reference TRBV2 and TRBJ1-1 provide the parts outside the CDR3, is EPEVTQTPSHQVTQMGQEVILRCVPISNHLYFYWYRQILGQKVEFLVSFYNNEISEKSEIFDDQFSVERPDGSNFTLKIRSTKLEDSAMYFCASSVGGSEAFFGQGTRLTVV.

The V call is TRBV19, the J call TRBJ2-3; 7 nucleotides agree with TRBD2. Germline assignment: CDR1 LNHDA and CDR2 SQIVND (reference sequence). This CDR3 is built from 15 residues. Unmatched junction bases numbered 12, after V lost 5 bases and J lost 7 bases. CDR3 sequence: CASSLPGTILHTQYF. In DNA, the CDR3 is TGTGCCAGTAGTCTTCCCGGGACTATCCTCCATACGCAGTATTTT.

The chain employs TRBV5-6 and TRBJ2-7; tentative D call: TRBD1 (6 bases). Germline V gives CDR1 SGHDT, CDR2 YYEEEE. The V end lost 4 bases, the J end lost 2 bases, and 13 bases lay between the germline ends. This CDR3 spans 14 amino acids. Written as DNA, the CDR3 is TGTGCCAGCAGCCTGGCAGGGGACGCCTACGAGCAGTACTTC. This sequence encodes CASSLAGDAYEQYF.

J is TRBJ1-2 and V is TRBV19; possibly TRBD1 for D (6 bases). The CDR3 totals 13 residues. V lost 6 bases and J lost 7, with 15 bases in between. Germline CDR1 LNHDA, CDR2 SQIVND (reference sequence). CDR3 in amino acids: CASRQGTGLGYTF. The CDR3 DNA follows: TGTGCCAGTAGACAGGGTACTGGGCTTGGCTACACCTTC. The variable domain in full, completed from reference TRBV19 and TRBJ1-2, reads DGGITQSPKYLFRKEGQNVTLSCEQNLNHDAMYWYRQDPGQGLRLIYYSQIVNDFQKGDIAEGYSVSREKKESFPLTVTSAQKNPTAFYLCASRQGTGLGYTFGSGTRLTVV.

The chain is built from TRBV4-3 and TRBJ1-1; D not resolved. Trimming left V 0 bases short and J 8 bases short, with 13 bases between. There are 14 residues in the CDR3. The germline V gene encodes CDR1 LGHNA and CDR2 YSLEER. The CDR3 protein is CASSQEGLGREAFF. CDR3 DNA sequence: TGCGCCAGCAGCCAAGAGGGTTTGGGGAGAGAAGCTTTCTTT.

The chain joins TRBV28 to TRBJ1-5, with TRBD1 matching 7 bases. Unmatched junction bases numbered 7, after V lost 11 bases and J lost 6 bases. The V gene's germline CDR1 is MDHEN and CDR2 SYDVKM. The CDR3 sequence is 12 residues long. The CDR3 region has the DNA TGTGCCGGGTCGACAGGGCCTCAGCCCCAGCATTTT. Protein product: CAGSTGPQPQHF. Supplemented by reference TRBV28 and TRBJ1-5, the full variable domain reads DVKVTQSSRYLVKRTGEKVFLECVQDMDHENMFWYRQDPGLGLRLIYFSYDVKMKEKGDIPEGYSVSREKKERFSLILESASTNQTSMYLCAGSTGPQPQHFGDGTRLSIL.

The V and J genes are TRBV4-1 and TRBJ2-3; the match to TRBD1 covers 7 bases. V shed 3 bases, J shed 4 bases, and the junction held 10 bases outside the gene matches. Germline values: CDR1 MGHRA, CDR2 YSYEKL. This CDR3 region has 16 residues. The CDR3 here is CASSQSTGVGSDTQYF. Here the CDR3 DNA reads TGCGCCAGCAGCCAGTCCACAGGGGTTGGGTCAGATACGCAGTATTTT.

This clone was recorded at least ten times. The V call is TRBV24-1, the J call TRBJ2-5, with TRBD2 identical over 12 bases. This CDR3 region has 16 residues. The trim removed 4 bases at V and 5 bases at J, leaving 7 bases unmatched. The germline CDR1 and CDR2 sequences are KGHDR and SFDVKD. This CDR3 is CATSDILAGGAETQYF. CDR3 sequence (DNA): TGTGCCACCAGTGACATACTAGCGGGAGGAGCGGAGACCCAGTACTTC.

The chain couples TRBV19 to TRBJ2-7; 9 bases agree with TRBD1. V was pared by 7 bases and J by 2 bases, with 6 bases of the junction left unmatched. This CDR3 contains 14 residues. CDR1 is LNHDA and CDR2 is SQIVND in the germline V gene (reference sequence). The CDR3 region is CASMPGQGPYEQYF. The CDR3 DNA follows: TGTGCCAGTATGCCGGGACAGGGTCCCTACGAGCAGTACTTC.

V usage is TRBV5-1 and J usage is TRBJ2-7; D may be TRBD1 (6 bases). There are 13 residues in the CDR3. CDR1 and CDR2 (germline): SGHRS, YFSETQ. Trimming left V 3 bases short and J 5 bases short, with 12 bases between. CDR3 region: CASSYPQGNEQYF. CDR3 nucleotide sequence: TGCGCCAGCAGCTATCCACAGGGCAACGAGCAGTACTTC.

As to this clone: One junction end disagrees with the germline gene, perhaps due to a read error. CDR3 in DNA: TGTGCCAGCAGCTTTGGACTATCCTCCGGAGAGCTGTTTTTT. Protein product: CASSFGLSSGELFF. V gene TRBV13 combines with J gene TRBJ2-2, with D possibly being TRBD2 (6 bases). The CDR3 covers 14 residues. Germline values: CDR1 PRHDT, CDR2 FYEKMQ (reference sequence).

CDR3 sequence reads: CASSQDGGPGNTIYF. The DNA for the CDR3 is TGTGCCAGCAGCCAAGACGGGGGGCCTGGAAACACCATATATTTT. The rearrangement links TRBV3-1 (or the pseudogene TRBV3-2) to TRBJ1-3; D may be TRBD1 (6 bases). CDR1 is LGHDT, CDR2 YNNKEL, per germline (reference sequence). The ends were cut back, 0 bases at V and 2 bases at J, with 8 bases in the middle. The CDR3 covers 15 residues.

The J gene is TRBJ1-4, the V gene TRBV14; 8 positions agree with TRBD1. Looked up from germline, CDR1 is SGHDN and CDR2 is FVKESK. This CDR3 is 18 amino acids long. V dropped 4 bases and J dropped 0; count of bases not matched to a gene: 10. The chain's CDR3 is CASSPRQGISATNEKLFF. CDR3 coding DNA: TGTGCCAGCAGCCCTCGACAGGGGATCTCGGCAACTAATGAAAAACTGTTTTTT. Full variable domain (remainder filled in from reference TRBV14 and TRBJ1-4): EAGVTQFPSHSVIEKGQTVTLRCDPISGHDNLYWYRRVMGKEIKFLLHFVKESKQDESGMPNNRFLAERTGGTYSTLKVQPAELEDSGVYFCASSPRQGISATNEKLFFGSGTQLSVL.

This clone was observed a handful of times. This chain connects TRBV7-2 to TRBJ1-2; 8 nucleotides agree with TRBD1. Trimming took 0 bases from V and 4 from J; bases not matched to a gene: 13. Germline values: CDR1 SGHTA, CDR2 FQGNSA. CDR3 length: 18 amino acids. As DNA, the CDR3 is TGTGCCAGCAGCTTAGCCTTCTCCGGGACAGGAGAATCCTATGGCTACACCTTC. Its protein product is CASSLAFSGTGESYGYTF.

This chain links TRBV18 with TRBJ1-1; TRBD1 might be the D (6 bases). This CDR3 spans 17 amino acids. Looked up from germline, CDR1 is KGHSH and CDR2 is LQKENI. V shed 6 bases and J shed 5 bases, with 25 bases lying between them. In DNA form, the CDR3 reads TGTGCCAGCTCGCCTAACTCCGTCGGGGCAGGGGAGACTGAAGCTTTCTTT. The encoded protein is CASSPNSVGAGETEAFF.

In its sample, this clone was seen a few times. The V gene is TRBV6-5, the J gene TRBJ1-6, with 7 bases fitting TRBD1. Germline loops: CDR1 MNHEY, CDR2 SVGAGI. Unmatched junction bases numbered 12, after V lost 8 bases and J lost 8 bases. The CDR3 contains 15 residues. CDR3 region: CASVPTGTAYSPLHF. The CDR3 DNA is TGTGCCAGCGTACCTACCGGGACAGCTTATTCACCCCTCCACTTT.

The J gene is TRBJ2-3, the V gene TRBV7-2; 10 bases line up with TRBD2. The CDR3 contains 17 residues. The V gene end was trimmed by 1 base and the J gene end by 4 bases; junction bases not matched to a gene: 8. Germline CDR1 is SGHTA and CDR2 is FQGNSA. The CDR3 coding sequence is TGTGCCAGCAGCTTAGTACCGGGACTAGCGACCTCAGATACGCAGTATTTT. It specifies CASSLVPGLATSDTQYF.

The genes are TRBV5-6 and TRBJ1-6, with TRBD1 identical over 7 bases. There are 14 residues in the CDR3. Germline V lookup: CDR1 SGHDT, CDR2 YYEEEE. The junction had 13 bases not matched to a gene; V was cut back by 5 bases and J by 14 bases. CDR3: CASSLRDSLLALHF. In nucleotides, the CDR3 is TGTGCCAGCAGTCTCCGGGACAGCCTTTTAGCCCTCCACTTT.

The V gene is TRBV4-3, the J gene TRBJ2-1; D might be TRBD1 (6 bases). This CDR3 is built from 17 residues. Trimming removed 0 bases from V and 0 bases from J, with 12 bases in between. CDR1 is LGHNA and CDR2 is YSLEER in the germline V gene. The CDR3 DNA follows: TGCGCCAGCAGCCAAGATCTCCAGGGGAGCTCCTACAATGAGCAGTTCTTC. It codes for CASSQDLQGSSYNEQFF.